Each of the 10 T cell receptor beta chains below was sequenced from the same sample in a study of blood T cell repertoires in COVID-19. Clones were read by immunoSEQ multiplex PCR, and TCRdb kept only the in-frame ones, dropping some. The table lists some 110,000 clones, 80% of them singletons. Sequenced material: peripheral blood. The receptors come from a man aged 55 to 70 with active or convalescent COVID-19.

This clone was found a few times. The chain recombines TRBV5-1 with TRBJ2-1; 15 positions match TRBD2. V shed 4 bases and J 2 bases; nucleotides not matched to a gene: 4. Germline V gene lookup returns CDR1 SGHRS and CDR2 YFSETQ. The CDR3 has 17 residues. Here the CDR3 reads CASSTRTSGRAYNEQFF. CDR3 DNA sequence: TGCGCCAGCAGCACCCGGACTAGCGGGAGGGCCTACAATGAGCAGTTCTTC.

This clone appeared many times. The chain has TRBV9 and TRBJ2-7; TRBD1 aligns across 8 bases. The CDR3 extends over 16 amino acids. V lost 4 bases and J lost 0; bases outside the gene matches: 9. CDR1 is SGDLS, CDR2 YYNGEE, per germline. The CDR3, as DNA: TGTGCCAGCAGCCTCCGGACAGGGACGAGCTCCTACGAGCAGTACTTC. Translated, it gives CASSLRTGTSSYEQYF.

This clone appeared a single time. Written as DNA, the CDR3 is TGCGCCAGCAGCCAAGACAGTTGGTTGACTAGCGGGTCCTCCTACAATGAGCAGTTCTTC. The encoded protein is CASSQDSWLTSGSSYNEQFF. The V and J genes are TRBV4-1 and TRBJ2-1; 10 positions match TRBD2. CDR1 is MGHRA and CDR2 is YSYEKL in the germline V gene. V dropped 0 bases and J dropped 0; count of bases not matched to a gene: 11. This CDR3 region has 20 residues.

The V and J genes are TRBV28 and TRBJ1-5, with unresolved D. The CDR3 totals 12 residues. Trimming took 7 bases from V and 4 from J, leaving 8 bases between them. Germline V lookup: CDR1 MDHEN, CDR2 SYDVKM. Written as DNA, the CDR3 is TGTGCCAGCACCTCCGCGAATCAGCCCCAGCATTTT. Its translation: CASTSANQPQHF.

The rearrangement links TRBV30 to TRBJ1-2; 7 bases fit TRBD1. The J segment lost 5 bases and the V segment lost 0 bases, leaving 6 bases of the junction unmatched. The germline V gene has CDR1 GTSNPN and CDR2 SVGIG (reference sequence). The CDR3 covers 14 residues. CDR3 residues: CAWSVQGSRYGYTF. The DNA of the CDR3 is TGTGCCTGGAGTGTACAGGGGAGTAGGTATGGCTACACCTTC.

The J gene is TRBJ1-4, the V gene TRBV7-8; D is unresolved. Per germline, CDR1 SGHVS and CDR2 FQNEAQ. V was shortened by 1 base and J by 7 bases, with 13 bases between the two germline ends. The CDR3 totals 15 residues. The CDR3 DNA sequence: TGTGCCAGCAGCTTAGGACATAGTCTCGGTGAAAAACTGTTTTTT. It specifies CASSLGHSLGEKLFF.

This sequence joins TRBV6-5 and TRBJ2-3, with D possibly being TRBD2 (6 bases). Trimming pared 4 bases from V and 1 base from J, leaving 15 bases between. Germline V gives CDR1 MNHEY, CDR2 SVGAGI. CDR3 size: 16 residues. The CDR3 loop is CASSSLTGVGTDTQYF. CDR3 sequence (DNA): TGTGCCAGCAGTTCCCTAACGGGAGTGGGCACAGATACGCAGTATTTT.

This rearrangement joins TRBV5-5 to TRBJ2-5; 7 bases align to TRBD2. Trimming at V came to 1 base and at J to 5 bases, leaving 11 bases not matched to a gene. There are 16 residues in the CDR3. CDR1 is SGHKS and CDR2 is YYEKEE in the germline V gene (reference sequence). CDR3 coding DNA: TGTGCCAGCAGCTTGACTAGCGCAACCCTCACGGAGACCCAGTACTTC. It is translated as CASSLTSATLTETQYF.

This sequence joins TRBV2 and TRBJ2-7, with 8 nucleotides matching TRBD1. The junction had 8 bases not matched to a gene; V was cut back by 6 bases and J by 4 bases. The CDR3 has 14 residues. Germline V lookup: CDR1 SNHLY, CDR2 FYNNEI. The CDR3 sequence: CASRPSTGGYEQYF. The CDR3 region has the DNA TGTGCCAGCAGGCCCAGTACAGGGGGGTACGAGCAGTACTTC.

The chain couples TRBV12-3 or TRBV12-4 to TRBJ1-1, with 7 bases aligning to TRBD1. There are 13 residues in the CDR3. Unmatched junction bases numbered 12, after V lost 6 bases and J lost 11 bases. CDR3 DNA: TGTGCCAGCAGCCTGTCCGACAGGGCCCCTGCTTTCTTT. Its protein product is CASSLSDRAPAFF.